A selection of T cell receptor beta chains follows, all from one sample in a study of blood T cell repertoires in COVID-19. Clones were read by immunoSEQ multiplex PCR, and TCRdb kept only the in-frame ones, dropping some. The table shows 190,000 or so clones, with 70% to 85% occurring only once. The sequenced sample consisted of peripheral blood. These receptors were taken from a human donor with acute or convalescent COVID-19. The donor label of this sample is uncertain. The CDR3 runs from the conserved cysteine through the conserved F or W. The D gene is left open where the match is weak. Clone sizes are given selectively: once, few, many, or a class where the clone is expanded.

CDR3aa: CASSYTRSYEQYF; CDR3nt: TGTGCCAGCAGTTACACGAGATCCTACGAGCAGTACTTC; j_gene: TRBJ2-7; len: 13; abundance: -; v_gene: TRBV6-5; d_gene: -
CDR3aa: CASRKLAGVTGELFF; CDR3nt: TGTGCCAGCAGGAAGCTAGCGGGAGTCACCGGGGAGCTGTTTTTT; j_gene: TRBJ2-2; len: 15; abundance: -; v_gene: TRBV3-1/TRBV3-2; d_gene: TRBD2
CDR3aa: CASSTARNSPLHF; CDR3nt: TGTGCCAGCAGCACCGCACGGAATTCACCCCTCCACTTT; j_gene: TRBJ1-6; len: 13; abundance: -; v_gene: TRBV13; d_gene: -
CDR3aa: CASSPLGASYTDTQYF; CDR3nt: TGTGCCAGCAGCCCTCTGGGAGCGTCCTACACAGATACGCAGTATTTT; j_gene: TRBJ2-3; len: 16; abundance: -; v_gene: TRBV14; d_gene: -
CDR3aa: CSVESQGLGNTIYF; CDR3nt: TGCAGCGTTGAAAGTCAGGGCCTTGGAAACACCATATATTTT; j_gene: TRBJ1-3; len: 14; abundance: -; v_gene: TRBV29-1; d_gene: -
CDR3aa: CASSQDRLAGSGEQYF; CDR3nt: TGTGCCAGCAGCCAAGATAGGCTAGCGGGATCAGGGGAGCAGTACTTC; j_gene: TRBJ2-7; len: 16; abundance: few; v_gene: TRBV3-1/TRBV3-2; d_gene: TRBD2
CDR3aa: CASSQGQGATNEKLFF; CDR3nt: TGTGCCAGCAGCCAAGGACAGGGGGCAACTAATGAAAAACTGTTTTTT; j_gene: TRBJ1-4; len: 16; abundance: -; v_gene: TRBV3-1/TRBV3-2; d_gene: TRBD1
CDR3aa: CAISEQVVGQSYGYTF; CDR3nt: TGTGCCATCAGCGAACAGGTGGTGGGGCAAAGCTATGGCTACACCTTC; j_gene: TRBJ1-2; len: 16; abundance: few; v_gene: TRBV10-3; d_gene: -
CDR3aa: CASSLRGTGGAETQYF; CDR3nt: TGTGCCAGCAGCTTAAGGGGGACAGGGGGCGCAGAGACCCAGTACTTC; j_gene: TRBJ2-5; len: 16; abundance: -; v_gene: TRBV7-2; d_gene: TRBD1
CDR3aa: CASSLWGRSGSNNEQFF; CDR3nt: TGCGCCAGCAGCTTGTGGGGGCGAAGCGGGAGTAACAATGAGCAGTTCTTC; j_gene: TRBJ2-1; len: 17; abundance: -; v_gene: TRBV5-1; d_gene: TRBD2
CDR3aa: CSASIGIGRVRRGEQYF; CDR3nt: TGCAGTGCTAGTATAGGAATAGGGCGGGTGCGTCGAGGCGAGCAGTACTTC; j_gene: TRBJ2-7; len: 17; abundance: -; v_gene: TRBV20-1; d_gene: -
CDR3aa: CASSEGAYSNQPQHF; CDR3nt: TGTGCCAGCAGTGAAGGCGCGTATAGCAATCAGCCCCAGCATTTT; j_gene: TRBJ1-5; len: 15; abundance: -; v_gene: TRBV6-1; d_gene: -
CDR3aa: CASSFGQGRNQPQHF; CDR3nt: TGTGCCAGCAGTTTCGGACAGGGACGGAATCAGCCCCAGCATTTT; j_gene: TRBJ1-5; len: 15; abundance: -; v_gene: TRBV6-1; d_gene: TRBD1
CDR3aa: CAISESEETGELFF; CDR3nt: TGTGCCATCAGTGAGTCCGAGGAAACCGGGGAGCTGTTTTTT; j_gene: TRBJ2-2; len: 14; abundance: -; v_gene: TRBV10-3; d_gene: -
CDR3aa: CASSLSPSRYYYEQYF; CDR3nt: TGTGCCAGCAGTTTATCCCCTAGCAGATATTACTACGAGCAGTACTTC; j_gene: TRBJ2-7; len: 16; abundance: -; v_gene: TRBV27; d_gene: -
CDR3aa: CASSLGGQGSSYNEQFF; CDR3nt: TGTGCCAGCAGCTTGGGCGGCCAGGGAAGCTCCTACAATGAGCAGTTCTTC; j_gene: TRBJ2-1; len: 17; abundance: -; v_gene: TRBV5-4; d_gene: -
CDR3aa: CASSGDNPGELFF; CDR3nt: TGTGCCAGCAGCGGCGACAATCCCGGGGAGCTGTTTTTT; j_gene: TRBJ2-2; len: 13; abundance: -; v_gene: TRBV7-6; d_gene: -
CDR3aa: CSARTTEAFF; CDR3nt: TGCAGTGCTAGGACAACCGAAGCTTTCTTT; j_gene: TRBJ1-1; len: 10; abundance: -; v_gene: TRBV20-1; d_gene: -
CDR3aa: CASSELGDTQYF; CDR3nt: TGTGCCAGCAGTGAACTAGGAGATACGCAGTATTTT; j_gene: TRBJ2-3; len: 12; abundance: -; v_gene: TRBV6-1; d_gene: -
CDR3aa: CASSKADSTDTQYF; CDR3nt: TGTGCCAGCAGCAAAGCGGATAGCACAGATACGCAGTATTTT; j_gene: TRBJ2-3; len: 14; abundance: -; v_gene: TRBV7-3; d_gene: -
CDR3aa: CASSQTGAYGYTF; CDR3nt: TGTGCCAGCTCACAGACAGGGGCCTATGGCTACACCTTC; j_gene: TRBJ1-2; len: 13; abundance: -; v_gene: TRBV18; d_gene: TRBD1
CDR3aa: CASSLEDRGPTNTGELFF; CDR3nt: TGCGCCAGCAGCTTGGAAGACAGGGGCCCAACGAACACCGGGGAGCTGTTTTTT; j_gene: TRBJ2-2; len: 18; abundance: -; v_gene: TRBV5-1; d_gene: TRBD1
CDR3aa: CASSRSGAQGSSEQFF; CDR3nt: TGTGCCAGCAGCAGGAGTGGGGCCCAAGGGTCCAGTGAGCAGTTCTTC; j_gene: TRBJ2-1; len: 16; abundance: -; v_gene: TRBV7-2; d_gene: -
CDR3aa: CASSIGHTNTEAFF; CDR3nt: TGTGCCAGCAGCATCGGACATACGAACACTGAAGCTTTCTTT; j_gene: TRBJ1-1; len: 14; abundance: -; v_gene: TRBV13; d_gene: -
CDR3aa: CAWSVALFYGYTF; CDR3nt: TGTGCCTGGAGTGTAGCCCTATTCTATGGCTACACCTTC; j_gene: TRBJ1-2; len: 13; abundance: -; v_gene: TRBV30; d_gene: -
CDR3aa: CASMGLRSSSYNEQFF; CDR3nt: TGTGCCAGCATGGGGCTACGAAGTTCATCCTACAATGAGCAGTTCTTC; j_gene: TRBJ2-1; len: 16; abundance: -; v_gene: TRBV7-9; d_gene: -
CDR3aa: CASSLVPGWYEQYF; CDR3nt: TGCGCCAGCAGCTTGGTGCCAGGGTGGTACGAGCAGTACTTC; j_gene: TRBJ2-7; len: 14; abundance: -; v_gene: TRBV5-1; d_gene: -
CDR3aa: CASTPHRSNTGELFF; CDR3nt: TGTGCCAGCACCCCCCACAGATCGAACACCGGGGAGCTGTTTTTT; j_gene: TRBJ2-2; len: 15; abundance: -; v_gene: TRBV27; d_gene: -
CDR3aa: CASTGFTEAFF; CDR3nt: TGTGCCTCTACAGGGTTCACTGAAGCTTTCTTT; j_gene: TRBJ1-1; len: 11; abundance: -; v_gene: TRBV10-3; d_gene: -
CDR3aa: CASSQDRETQYF; CDR3nt: TGTGCCAGCAGCCAAGATCGAGAGACCCAGTACTTC; j_gene: TRBJ2-5; len: 12; abundance: -; v_gene: TRBV3-1/TRBV3-2; d_gene: -
CDR3aa: CASSLWQGGEKLFF; CDR3nt: TGTGCCAGCAGTTTGTGGCAGGGGGGTGAAAAACTGTTTTTT; j_gene: TRBJ1-4; len: 14; abundance: once; v_gene: TRBV27; d_gene: TRBD1
CDR3aa: CASSPEGTGKVF; CDR3nt: TGCGCCAGCAGCCCGGAGGGGACAGGGAAAGTATTT; j_gene: TRBJ1-6; len: 12; abundance: -; v_gene: TRBV5-1; d_gene: TRBD1
CDR3aa: CASSFVSGFEQYF; CDR3nt: TGTGCCAGCAGTTTTGTATCGGGGTTCGAGCAGTACTTC; j_gene: TRBJ2-7; len: 13; abundance: -; v_gene: TRBV12-3/TRBV12-4; d_gene: -
CDR3aa: CASSYREGVRNTEAFF; CDR3nt: TGTGCCAGCAGTTACAGGGAAGGGGTAAGGAACACTGAAGCTTTCTTT; j_gene: TRBJ1-1; len: 16; abundance: -; v_gene: TRBV6-5; d_gene: -
CDR3aa: CASRDRSTEAFF; CDR3nt: TGTGCCAGCAGGGACAGAAGCACTGAAGCTTTCTTT; j_gene: TRBJ1-1; len: 12; abundance: few; v_gene: TRBV6-5; d_gene: -
CDR3aa: CASSFITGSGNQPQHF; CDR3nt: TGTGCCAGCAGTTTCATAACAGGGAGTGGCAATCAGCCCCAGCATTTT; j_gene: TRBJ1-5; len: 16; abundance: -; v_gene: TRBV6-2/TRBV6-3; d_gene: -
CDR3aa: CASSPSSRTGELFF; CDR3nt: TGTGCCAGCTCACCGTCCTCGCGGACCGGGGAGCTGTTTTTT; j_gene: TRBJ2-2; len: 14; abundance: -; v_gene: TRBV18; d_gene: -
CDR3aa: CASSQDPGVNEQFF; CDR3nt: TGTGCCAGCAGCCAAGATCCAGGGGTGAATGAGCAGTTCTTC; j_gene: TRBJ2-1; len: 14; abundance: few; v_gene: TRBV3-1/TRBV3-2; d_gene: -
CDR3aa: CASRDYSNQPQHF; CDR3nt: TGTGCCAGCAGGGACTATAGCAATCAGCCCCAGCATTTT; j_gene: TRBJ1-5; len: 13; abundance: -; v_gene: TRBV28; d_gene: -
CDR3aa: CASSPNQGGGQPQHF; CDR3nt: TGTGCCAGTAGTCCTAATCAGGGGGGAGGACAGCCCCAGCATTTT; j_gene: TRBJ1-5; len: 15; abundance: once; v_gene: TRBV19; d_gene: TRBD1
CDR3aa: CASSFLAGVYEQYF; CDR3nt: TGTGCCAGCAGCTTCCTAGCGGGAGTCTACGAGCAGTACTTC; j_gene: TRBJ2-7; len: 14; abundance: -; v_gene: TRBV7-2; d_gene: TRBD2
CDR3aa: CASSELGTGIQPQHF; CDR3nt: TGTGCCAGCAGTGAACTGGGGACAGGGATTCAGCCCCAGCATTTT; j_gene: TRBJ1-5; len: 15; abundance: few; v_gene: TRBV6-1; d_gene: TRBD1
CDR3aa: CASSPQGSGYTF; CDR3nt: TGTGCCAGCAGCCCCCAGGGATCCGGCTACACCTTC; j_gene: TRBJ1-2; len: 12; abundance: -; v_gene: TRBV6-2/TRBV6-3; d_gene: -
CDR3aa: CASTSPGQVNEKLFF; CDR3nt: TGTGCCAGCACCAGTCCGGGACAGGTTAATGAAAAACTGTTTTTT; j_gene: TRBJ1-4; len: 15; abundance: -; v_gene: TRBV28; d_gene: TRBD1
CDR3aa: CASSTSRVNIQYF; CDR3nt: TGTGCCAGCAGTACCTCGAGGGTCAACATTCAGTACTTC; j_gene: TRBJ2-4; len: 13; abundance: -; v_gene: TRBV6-5; d_gene: -
CDR3aa: CASSYSIAGDEKLFF; CDR3nt: TGTGCCAGCAGTTACTCGATTGCCGGGGATGAAAAACTGTTTTTT; j_gene: TRBJ1-4; len: 15; abundance: -; v_gene: TRBV6-2/TRBV6-3; d_gene: -
CDR3aa: CASSVEPRGSTEQFF; CDR3nt: TGTGCCAGCAGCGTAGAACCCCGGGGATCTACTGAGCAGTTCTTC; j_gene: TRBJ2-1; len: 15; abundance: few; v_gene: TRBV9; d_gene: -
CDR3aa: CASSQDSSGNTIYF; CDR3nt: TGTGCCAGCTCCCAGGATAGCTCTGGAAACACCATATATTTT; j_gene: TRBJ1-3; len: 14; abundance: few; v_gene: TRBV18; d_gene: -
CDR3aa: CASSLGDRGETQYF; CDR3nt: TGCGCCAGCAGCTTGGGGGACAGGGGAGAGACCCAGTACTTC; j_gene: TRBJ2-5; len: 14; abundance: -; v_gene: TRBV5-1; d_gene: TRBD1
CDR3aa: CASSEPGGRNEQYF; CDR3nt: TGTGCCAGCAGTGAACCGGGGGGCCGGAACGAGCAGTACTTC; j_gene: TRBJ2-7; len: 14; abundance: -; v_gene: TRBV6-1; d_gene: -
CDR3aa: CASSPGGYNEKLFF; CDR3nt: TGCGCCAGCAGCCCGGGGGGATATAATGAAAAACTGTTTTTT; j_gene: TRBJ1-4; len: 14; abundance: -; v_gene: TRBV5-1; d_gene: -
CDR3aa: CASSVGNSGNYEQFF; CDR3nt: TGTGCCAGCAGCGTAGGGAATAGCGGGAACTATGAGCAGTTCTTC; j_gene: TRBJ2-1; len: 15; abundance: -; v_gene: TRBV9; d_gene: TRBD2